This TCR beta chain emerged from a study of T cells in localized non-small cell lung cancer. The study's findings and limits: Heterogeneity cannot be ruled out, as sequencing used one tumor region only. Longer overall survival was linked to higher blood T cell density. Uninvolved neighboring lung showed the greatest T cell clonality, exceeding tumor. Among the top 100 tumor clones, a median around 50 appeared in adjacent lung.

Regarding this clone: The antigen is unknown.

Trimming stripped 3 bases from V and 7 bases from J, with 12 bases between. The germline V gene has CDR1 SGHNT and CDR2 YYREEE (reference sequence). CDR3 length: 13 amino acids. The method was immunoSEQ multiplex PCR; TCRdb's version includes in-frame clones alone and lacks a portion of them. Counted here are about 35,000 clones, around 90% occurring once; the ten biggest clones make up 12%. This receptor was identified in an older female donor with stage II lung adenocarcinoma. The chain uses TRBV5-4 and TRBJ2-3; D unclear. The specimen was peripheral blood mononuclear cells, collected before any cancer treatment. The CDR3 reads CASSSEERYTQYF. DNA of the CDR3: TGTGCCAGCAGCTCCGAGGAGAGGTATACGCAGTATTTT.